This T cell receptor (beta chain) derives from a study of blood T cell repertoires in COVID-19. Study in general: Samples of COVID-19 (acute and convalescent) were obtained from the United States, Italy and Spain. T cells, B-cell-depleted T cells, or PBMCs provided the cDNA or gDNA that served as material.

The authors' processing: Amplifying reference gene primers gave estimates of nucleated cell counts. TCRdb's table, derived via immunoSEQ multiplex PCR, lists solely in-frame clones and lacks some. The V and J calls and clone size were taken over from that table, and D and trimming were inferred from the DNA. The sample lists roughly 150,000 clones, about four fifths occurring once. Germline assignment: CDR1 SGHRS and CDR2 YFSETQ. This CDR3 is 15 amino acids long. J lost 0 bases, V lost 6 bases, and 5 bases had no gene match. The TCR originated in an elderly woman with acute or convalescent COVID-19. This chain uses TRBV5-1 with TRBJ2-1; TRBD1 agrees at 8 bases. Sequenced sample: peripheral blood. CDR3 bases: TGCGCCAGCAACCCCGACAGGGGCTCCTACAATGAGCAGTTCTTC. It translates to CASNPDRGSYNEQFF.